The clone carrying this T cell receptor (beta chain) occurred many times. The antigen is not known. This specimen comes from a study of T cell repertoires in cytomegalovirus infection. V was pared by 3 bases and J by 2 bases, with 5 bases between. Germline assignment: CDR1 SEHNR and CDR2 FQNEAQ (reference sequence). This CDR3 has 12 amino acids. TCRdb fed the reads into MiXCR, producing one record per CDR3 protein. In the table there are nearly 450,000 distinct CDR3 sequences, 30% to 40% of which are singletons. Study-level points and caveats: The response measured ex vivo was dominated by TCR beta clonotypes (HLA-C-restricted and CMV-specific).

This chain links TRBV7-9 with TRBJ2-7; no clear D gene. This receptor was taken from a human donor in good health (CMV status not recorded). Some clones in this sample may be carry-over from other donors' samples. Source material: PBMCs. In DNA form, the CDR3 reads TGTGCCAGCAGCTTCTTTCCCTACGAGCAGTACTTC. Residues: CASSFFPYEQYF. Combining the CDR3 with reference TRBV7-9 and TRBJ2-7 gives the whole variable domain DTGVSQNPRHKITKRGQNVTFRCDPISEHNRLYWYRQTLGQGPEFLTYFQNEAQLEKSRLLSDRFSAERPKGSFSTLEIQRTEQGDSAMYLCASSFFPYEQYFGPGTRLTVT.